A selection of T cell receptor beta chains follows, all from one sample in a study of human T cells and chemical hapten exposure. TCRdb ran MiXCR on the RACE reads and lists one entry per CDR3 protein. Counted here are 180,000 or so distinct CDR3 sequences, around 30% occurring once; the ten biggest clones make up 2.9%. This specimen was whole blood, taken in connection with sensitization to the hapten diphenylcyclopropenone (DPC). These receptors were taken from a woman between 25 and 40 years old with alopecia areata. Some clones in this sample may be carry-over from other donors' samples. Both conserved end residues are part of each CDR3. A D gene is named only where the DNA matches it firmly. Clone sizes are given selectively: once, few, many, or a class where the clone is expanded.

abundance: .
len: 14
v_gene: TRBV2
d_gene: .
j_gene: TRBJ1-6
CDR3aa: CASAEDGQYSPLHF
CDR3nt: TGTGCCAGCGCCGAGGATGGACAGTATTCACCCCTCCACTTT

abundance: many
len: 15
v_gene: TRBV5-1
d_gene: TRBD2
j_gene: TRBJ2-1
CDR3aa: CASTRTSGLNNEQFF
CDR3nt: TGCGCCAGCACCCGGACTAGCGGGCTTAACAATGAGCAGTTCTTC

abundance: .
len: 12
v_gene: TRBV19
d_gene: TRBD1
j_gene: TRBJ2-7
CDR3aa: CASTGTGYEQYF
CDR3nt: TGTGCCAGCACCGGGACAGGATACGAGCAGTACTTC

abundance: .
len: 13
v_gene: TRBV11-1
d_gene: .
j_gene: TRBJ2-1
CDR3aa: CASSFTGNSEQFF
CDR3nt: TGTGCCAGCAGCTTCACAGGGAACAGTGAGCAGTTCTTC

abundance: .
len: 11
v_gene: TRBV29-1
d_gene: .
j_gene: TRBJ2-3
CDR3aa: CSVEEGDTQYF
CDR3nt: TGCAGCGTGGAAGAGGGAGATACGCAGTATTTT

abundance: .
len: 15
v_gene: TRBV4-1
d_gene: .
j_gene: TRBJ1-1
CDR3aa: CASSQDQLAGTEAFF
CDR3nt: TGCGCCAGCAGCCAAGATCAATTGGCGGGTACTGAAGCTTTCTTT

abundance: .
len: 14
v_gene: TRBV19
d_gene: .
j_gene: TRBJ2-3
CDR3aa: CASSTPSSTDTQYF
CDR3nt: TGTGCCAGTAGTACACCGTCTAGCACAGATACGCAGTATTTT

abundance: .
len: 12
v_gene: TRBV28
d_gene: .
j_gene: TRBJ1-1
CDR3aa: CASSDSRASAFF
CDR3nt: TGTGCCAGCAGCGATTCCAGGGCAAGTGCTTTCTTT

abundance: .
len: 15
v_gene: TRBV7-2
d_gene: .
j_gene: TRBJ2-1
CDR3aa: CASSPARLAKYEQFF
CDR3nt: TGTGCCAGCAGCCCCGCTAGGCTAGCGAAGTATGAGCAGTTCTTC

abundance: few
len: 17
v_gene: TRBV28
d_gene: TRBD2
j_gene: TRBJ2-1
CDR3aa: CASSGRTSGSSYNEQFF
CDR3nt: TGTGCCAGCAGCGGGAGGACTAGCGGGAGCTCCTACAATGAGCAGTTCTTC

abundance: few
len: 13
v_gene: TRBV12-3/TRBV12-4
d_gene: .
j_gene: TRBJ2-7
CDR3aa: CASSLPNTYEQYF
CDR3nt: TGTGCCAGCAGTTTACCGAATACCTACGAGCAGTACTTC

abundance: .
len: 14
v_gene: TRBV6-5
d_gene: .
j_gene: TRBJ1-2
CDR3aa: CASSYSKGSGGYTF
CDR3nt: TGTGCCAGCAGTTACTCGAAAGGGTCGGGTGGCTACACCTTC

abundance: few
len: 16
v_gene: TRBV7-2
d_gene: .
j_gene: TRBJ2-7
CDR3aa: CASSPRQDSSSYEQYF
CDR3nt: TGTGCCAGCAGCCCGAGACAGGACTCAAGCTCCTACGAGCAGTACTTC

abundance: .
len: 14
v_gene: TRBV5-1
d_gene: .
j_gene: TRBJ1-2
CDR3aa: CASSLEVGGPGYTF
CDR3nt: TGCGCCAGCAGCTTGGAGGTCGGGGGGCCCGGCTACACCTTC

abundance: .
len: 13
v_gene: TRBV20-1
d_gene: TRBD2
j_gene: TRBJ2-7
CDR3aa: CSARGLVIYEQYF
CDR3nt: TGCAGTGCTAGGGGACTAGTTATCTACGAGCAGTACTTC

abundance: many
len: 15
v_gene: TRBV5-1
d_gene: .
j_gene: TRBJ2-4
CDR3aa: CASSPRGAGPNIQYF
CDR3nt: TGCGCCAGCAGCCCACGAGGGGCGGGCCCGAACATTCAGTACTTC

abundance: .
len: 10
v_gene: TRBV30
d_gene: .
j_gene: TRBJ1-1
CDR3aa: CAWSAGAAFF
CDR3nt: TGTGCCTGGAGTGCAGGGGCCGCTTTCTTT

abundance: few
len: 18
v_gene: TRBV5-6
d_gene: .
j_gene: TRBJ1-6
CDR3aa: CASSRRPAASSYNSPLHF
CDR3nt: TGTGCCAGCAGCCGCCGGCCGGCGGCGAGCTCCTATAATTCACCCCTCCACTTT

abundance: once
len: 12
v_gene: TRBV29-1
d_gene: TRBD1
j_gene: TRBJ2-7
CDR3aa: CSVTGGAWEQYF
CDR3nt: TGCAGCGTTACAGGGGGCGCGTGGGAGCAGTACTTC

abundance: .
len: 13
v_gene: TRBV7-2
d_gene: .
j_gene: TRBJ2-2
CDR3aa: CASSPRAPGELFF
CDR3nt: TGTGCCAGCAGCCCTAGGGCGCCCGGGGAGCTGTTTTTT

abundance: .
len: 15
v_gene: TRBV29-1
d_gene: .
j_gene: TRBJ2-2
CDR3aa: CSAEEGGVNTGELFF
CDR3nt: TGCAGCGCTGAAGAAGGCGGCGTCAACACCGGGGAGCTGTTTTTT

abundance: .
len: 12
v_gene: TRBV28
d_gene: .
j_gene: TRBJ1-5
CDR3aa: CASSLAGRQVHF
CDR3nt: TGTGCCAGCAGTTTAGCGGGTAGGCAGGTACATTTT

abundance: few
len: 14
v_gene: TRBV5-5
d_gene: .
j_gene: TRBJ1-4
CDR3aa: CASSLPRRGEKLFF
CDR3nt: TGTGCCAGCAGCCTACCAAGGCGGGGGGAAAAACTGTTTTTT

abundance: few
len: 16
v_gene: TRBV29-1
d_gene: TRBD1
j_gene: TRBJ2-3
CDR3aa: CSGDDAGTGWTDTQYF
CDR3nt: TGCAGCGGAGATGATGCCGGGACAGGGTGGACAGATACGCAGTATTTT

abundance: .
len: 12
v_gene: TRBV7-9
d_gene: .
j_gene: TRBJ2-3
CDR3aa: CASLQGTDTQYF
CDR3nt: TGTGCCAGCTTACAGGGTACGGATACGCAGTATTTT

abundance: .
len: 16
v_gene: TRBV28
d_gene: .
j_gene: TRBJ1-5
CDR3aa: CASTSPSGLSNQPQHF
CDR3nt: TGTGCCAGCACCTCTCCGTCGGGACTGAGCAATCAGCCCCAGCATTTT

abundance: many
len: 12
v_gene: TRBV29-1
d_gene: .
j_gene: TRBJ1-5
CDR3aa: CSVAGAGQPQHF
CDR3nt: TGCAGCGTTGCAGGGGCAGGGCAGCCCCAGCATTTT

abundance: .
len: 14
v_gene: TRBV29-1
d_gene: TRBD1
j_gene: TRBJ1-5
CDR3aa: CSVVETGVNQPQHF
CDR3nt: TGCAGCGTGGTAGAGACAGGGGTCAATCAGCCCCAGCATTTT

abundance: .
len: 16
v_gene: TRBV27
d_gene: TRBD2
j_gene: TRBJ2-7
CDR3aa: CASSFALASGRYEQYF
CDR3nt: TGTGCCAGCAGTTTTGCGTTGGCTAGCGGGCGGTACGAGCAGTACTTC

abundance: .
len: 11
v_gene: TRBV18
d_gene: TRBD1
j_gene: TRBJ2-1
CDR3aa: CASSRQGEQFF
CDR3nt: TGTGCCAGCTCACGACAGGGTGAGCAGTTCTTC

abundance: .
len: 14
v_gene: TRBV29-1
d_gene: .
j_gene: TRBJ2-7
CDR3aa: CSVEAGRGSYEQYF
CDR3nt: TGCAGCGTTGAAGCGGGTCGGGGGTCCTACGAGCAGTACTTC

abundance: .
len: 14
v_gene: TRBV6-2/TRBV6-3
d_gene: .
j_gene: TRBJ2-2
CDR3aa: CASSYSGLPGELFF
CDR3nt: TGTGCCAGCAGTTACTCGGGACTTCCCGGGGAGCTGTTTTTT

abundance: few
len: 15
v_gene: TRBV27
d_gene: .
j_gene: TRBJ1-5
CDR3aa: CASSPSGSGNQPQHF
CDR3nt: TGTGCCAGCAGTCCGTCCGGGTCAGGCAATCAGCCCCAGCATTTT

abundance: .
len: 14
v_gene: TRBV20-1
d_gene: .
j_gene: TRBJ1-6
CDR3aa: CSAGGQTYNSPLHF
CDR3nt: TGCAGTGCCGGAGGACAGACGTATAATTCACCCCTCCACTTT

abundance: .
len: 13
v_gene: TRBV2
d_gene: TRBD2
j_gene: TRBJ2-2
CDR3aa: CASSPSGPGELFF
CDR3nt: TGTGCCAGCAGTCCTAGCGGACCCGGGGAGCTGTTTTTT

abundance: .
len: 14
v_gene: TRBV6-2/TRBV6-3
d_gene: .
j_gene: TRBJ2-7
CDR3aa: CASSYRLFDYEQYF
CDR3nt: TGTGCCAGCAGTTACAGGTTATTCGACTACGAGCAGTACTTC

abundance: .
len: 17
v_gene: TRBV21-1
d_gene: .
j_gene: TRBJ2-7
CDR3aa: CASSKGGSRTEAYEQYF
CDR3nt: TGTGCCAGCAGCAAAGGAGGTTCAAGGACAGAAGCCTACGAGCAGTACTTC

abundance: few
len: 12
v_gene: TRBV21-1
d_gene: .
j_gene: TRBJ1-2
CDR3aa: CASSKQYHGYTF
CDR3nt: TGTGCCAGCAGCAAACAATACCATGGCTACACCTTC

abundance: .
len: 14
v_gene: TRBV12-3/TRBV12-4
d_gene: TRBD2
j_gene: TRBJ2-7
CDR3aa: CASSLLAGGYEQYF
CDR3nt: TGTGCCAGCAGTTTACTAGCGGGGGGCTACGAGCAGTACTTC

abundance: .
len: 14
v_gene: TRBV7-2
d_gene: TRBD1
j_gene: TRBJ2-7
CDR3aa: CASSPYKGAYEQYF
CDR3nt: TGTGCCAGCAGCCCCTACAAGGGGGCTTACGAGCAGTACTTC

abundance: .
len: 13
v_gene: TRBV29-1
d_gene: .
j_gene: TRBJ1-5
CDR3aa: CSVDLGAGQPQHF
CDR3nt: TGCAGCGTTGATTTGGGGGCAGGTCAGCCCCAGCATTTT

abundance: few
len: 14
v_gene: TRBV28
d_gene: .
j_gene: TRBJ1-2
CDR3aa: CASSLPGQPYGYTF
CDR3nt: TGTGCCAGCAGTTTACCAGGACAGCCCTATGGCTACACCTTC

abundance: few
len: 16
v_gene: TRBV12-3/TRBV12-4
d_gene: .
j_gene: TRBJ2-3
CDR3aa: CASSLDLGGGGDTQYF
CDR3nt: TGTGCCAGCAGTTTAGATCTTGGCGGGGGCGGGGATACGCAGTATTTT

abundance: .
len: 16
v_gene: TRBV9
d_gene: .
j_gene: TRBJ1-3
CDR3aa: CASSVATTVSGNTIYF
CDR3nt: TGTGCCAGCAGCGTAGCTACGACGGTCTCTGGAAACACCATATATTTT

abundance: .
len: 14
v_gene: TRBV10-3
d_gene: .
j_gene: TRBJ1-2
CDR3aa: CAISDRGPPHGYTF
CDR3nt: TGTGCCATCAGTGATCGGGGGCCGCCGCATGGCTACACCTTC

abundance: .
len: 15
v_gene: TRBV7-2
d_gene: TRBD1
j_gene: TRBJ1-6
CDR3aa: CASSPQGRGTSPLHF
CDR3nt: TGTGCCAGCAGCCCACAGGGCAGGGGGACTTCACCCCTCCACTTT

abundance: .
len: 14
v_gene: TRBV4-1
d_gene: .
j_gene: TRBJ1-5
CDR3aa: CASSVEGKNQPQHF
CDR3nt: TGCGCCAGCAGCGTAGAGGGAAAGAATCAGCCCCAGCATTTT

abundance: few
len: 15
v_gene: TRBV10-3
d_gene: .
j_gene: TRBJ1-5
CDR3aa: CAISESEGSLQPQHF
CDR3nt: TGTGCCATCAGTGAGTCGGAGGGCAGTCTACAGCCCCAGCATTTT

abundance: .
len: 13
v_gene: TRBV20-1
d_gene: TRBD2
j_gene: TRBJ2-3
CDR3aa: CSVWAGGLDTQYF
CDR3nt: TGCAGTGTGTGGGCGGGAGGCTTGGATACGCAGTATTTT

abundance: .
len: 14
v_gene: TRBV28
d_gene: TRBD1
j_gene: TRBJ1-5
CDR3aa: CASSRGGGGQPQHF
CDR3nt: TGTGCCAGCTCACGAGGAGGGGGCGGGCAGCCCCAGCATTTT

abundance: few
len: 14
v_gene: TRBV20-1
d_gene: .
j_gene: TRBJ2-5
CDR3aa: CSARVSSTVGAQYF
CDR3nt: TGCAGTGCTAGAGTCTCAAGCACCGTCGGGGCCCAGTACTTC

abundance: once
len: 14
v_gene: TRBV29-1
d_gene: TRBD1
j_gene: TRBJ2-2
CDR3aa: CSVEITGVTGELFF
CDR3nt: TGCAGCGTTGAAATTACAGGGGTAACCGGGGAGCTGTTTTTT

abundance: .
len: 12
v_gene: TRBV28
d_gene: TRBD1
j_gene: TRBJ1-2
CDR3aa: CAIGGQGYGYTF
CDR3nt: TGTGCCATAGGAGGACAGGGGTATGGCTACACCTTC

abundance: few
len: 15
v_gene: TRBV6-2/TRBV6-3
d_gene: TRBD1
j_gene: TRBJ1-5
CDR3aa: CASSWTGSSNQPQHF
CDR3nt: TGTGCCAGCAGTTGGACAGGGTCTAGCAATCAGCCCCAGCATTTT

abundance: many
len: 20
v_gene: TRBV28
d_gene: .
j_gene: TRBJ2-5
CDR3aa: CASSSKLRGRTTPGQETQYF
CDR3nt: TGTGCCAGCAGTTCGAAGCTGCGGGGACGGACGACACCCGGGCAAGAGACCCAGTACTTC